This TCR beta chain was identified in a study of T-cell memory formation after mild COVID-19. The 5'RACE method, run with constant-segment primers, produced TCR alpha and TCR beta cDNA libraries (carrying sample barcodes and UMIs). TCRdb used MiXCR to reprocess the 5' RACE reads, holding one entry per CDR3 protein. Of hundreds of thousands of distinct CDR3 sequences detected, around 20% appear once; the ten largest clones hold approximately 12%. The sample holds many counts of this clonotype. Antigen unknown. Study-wide findings and caveats: There was a balanced CD4/CD8 profile in clones contracting day 15 to 85, and later expanders leaned CD4+. Prior to infection, memory already included some responding clones, suggesting cross-reactive memory joined. Researchers could not confirm that second-wave clones peaking on day 37 targeted SARS-CoV-2.

The sequencing input was PBMCs or a T cell subset sorted from them (not recorded which). This TCR was recovered from an adult woman who had mild COVID-19 (a few samples of this study predate the infection). Cell type and time point are not known.

The CDR3 here is CASSSGTGGLETQYF. The CDR3 DNA follows: TGCGCCAGCAGCAGTGGGACAGGGGGCTTAGAGACCCAGTACTTC. The gene calls are TRBV5-1 and TRBJ2-5, with 12 bases matching TRBD1. Germline values: CDR1 SGHRS, CDR2 YFSETQ. CDR3 size: 15 residues. Unmatched junction bases numbered 5, after V lost 4 bases and J lost 4 bases.